The next 5 T cell receptor beta chains were all read from a single sample in a study of T cells in Graves' hyperthyroidism and ophthalmopathy (dated by TCRdb to the late 2010s). Library creation used multiplex PCR. The instrument given in TCRdb is Illumina HiSeq 2000. Amplification of TCR beta CDR3 regions was carried out from RNA transcripts. A first-round RT-PCR of the TCR CDR3 used the HTBI primer set with the Qiagen OneStep RT-PCR kit. Through fastp at Q25 and MiXCR, TCRdb rebuilt clones from the public reads, retaining in-frame beta chains. Identical CDR3 protein sequences are pooled into one entry, listed with their most common genes and DNA. Within this sample are about 620,000 distinct CDR3 sequences, with 15% to 20% of them counted one time only. The ten largest make up around 4% of the sample. Input material: blood. These receptors all stem from a woman aged 30 to 39 with Graves' hyperthyroidism.

This clonotype was detected ten times or more. J is TRBJ2-7 and V is TRBV6-1; D is perhaps TRBD1 or TRBD2 (5 bases each). V lost 5 bases, J lost 2 bases, and 16 bases lay in between. Germline CDR1 and CDR2: MNHNS and SASEGT. CDR3 length: 15 amino acids. CDR3 region: CASSLYAGTPYEQYF. CDR3 in DNA: TGTGCCAGCAGTTTGTATGCAGGGACCCCCTACGAGCAGTACTTC.

This clonotype was detected ten times or more. The V call is TRBV27, the J call TRBJ2-7, with D maybe TRBD1 (5 bases). Germline loops: CDR1 MNHEY, CDR2 SMNVEV (reference sequence). This CDR3 spans 13 amino acids. Trimming removed 3 bases at V and 4 bases at J, with 10 bases between. CDR3 sequence: CASSFTGEYEQYF. CDR3 coding DNA: TGTGCCAGCAGTTTTACAGGAGAATACGAGCAGTACTTC.

Ten or more counts support this clonotype. V is TRBV4-1 and J is TRBJ2-1; 8 nucleotides match TRBD1. After removal of 4 bases from V and 8 bases from J, the junction contained 7 bases not matched to a gene. The CDR3 is 14 amino acids. Germline V lookup: CDR1 MGHRA, CDR2 YSYEKL. The CDR3 loop is CASSRGQGTDEQFF. CDR3 sequence (DNA): TGCGCCAGCAGCCGCGGACAGGGCACCGATGAGCAGTTCTTC.

This rearrangement joins TRBV20-1 to TRBJ2-1, with D maybe TRBD2 (6 bases). The V end was cut by 4 bases, the J end by 0 bases, with 19 bases between. The CDR3 spans 17 residues. Germline assignment: CDR1 DFQATT and CDR2 SNEGSKA (reference sequence). The CDR3 coding sequence is TGCAGTGCTACGCGGGGAGCAACCCAGAGCTCCTACAATGAGCAGTTCTTC. Its translation: CSATRGATQSSYNEQFF.

As for this clonotype: Given a much more abundant clone one base away, this may be a read error. The rearrangement uses TRBV27 and TRBJ2-2, with TRBD2 as a possible D gene (6 bases). CDR1 MNHEY and CDR2 SMNVEV come from the germline V gene (reference sequence). There are 13 residues in the CDR3. DNA for the CDR3: TGTGCCAGCAGTTCCGAATTCACCGGGGGGCTGTTTTTT. Its protein product is CASSSEFTGGLFF.